Listed here is a single T cell receptor (beta chain). Within the sample, other DNA sequences also encode this same CDR3. The data were taken from a study of blood T cell repertoires in COVID-19. Germline V gene data show CDR1 as MNHEY and CDR2 as SMNVEV (reference sequence). The CDR3 covers 16 residues. Trimming stripped 5 bases from V and 7 bases from J, with 24 bases between. The method was immunoSEQ multiplex PCR; TCRdb's version includes in-frame clones alone and lacks a portion of them. The repertoire holds fewer than 200,000 clones, with about 86% as singletons. The clonotype was recovered from a man aged 50 or older who had recovered from COVID-19. Material: PBMCs or T cells enriched from blood (not recorded which). The chain couples TRBV27 to TRBJ2-7; D may be TRBD2 (6 bases). CDR3 region: CASSPRASTGVGEQYF. CDR3 nucleotides: TGTGCCAGCAGTCCCCGCGCGTCGACGGGGGTGGGAGAGCAGTACTTC.